The 12 T cell receptor beta chains below were found in one sample sequenced in a study of OX40 agonist ivuxolimab in advanced cancers. Repertoires were generated with immunoSEQ multiplex PCR, while TCRdb's copy carries only in-frame clones and drops some. The sample carries 60,000 to 100,000 clones, about 92% recorded once. The specimen was CD4+ or CD8+ T cells sorted from blood, collected in a trial of the OX40 agonist ivuxolimab. These receptors originate from an adult with an advanced solid tumor such as melanoma, head and neck, liver or kidney cancer.

The V and J genes are TRBV29-1 and TRBJ2-1; TRBD2 might be the D (6 bases). The V and J ends lost 0 bases and 5 bases respectively, with 14 bases between them. The CDR3 is made up of 15 amino acids. Germline V lookup: CDR1 SQVTM, CDR2 ANQGSEA. CDR3 nucleotides: TGCAGCGTTGAAGAGCCGCAGGGCGGGGACAATGAGCAGTTCTTC. Translating it yields CSVEEPQGGDNEQFF.

By share, this clone ranks as medium-sized. The V call is TRBV4-1, the J call TRBJ2-1; D perhaps matches TRBD2 (6 bases). The germline gives CDR1 MGHRA, CDR2 YSYEKL. This CDR3 has 19 amino acids. V was shortened by 3 bases and J by 0 bases, with 21 bases between the two germline ends. Here the CDR3 reads CASSHQLRTIKYSYNEQFF. The CDR3 nucleotides are TGCGCCAGCAGCCATCAGTTACGGACTATAAAATACTCCTACAATGAGCAGTTCTTC.

The gene calls are TRBV27 and TRBJ1-2; 7 bases are shared with TRBD1. J lost 2 bases, V lost 6 bases, and 9 bases had no gene match. The CDR3 is 15 amino acids. From germline, CDR1 is MNHEY and CDR2 SMNVEV (reference sequence). The CDR3 DNA reads as TGTGCCAGCAGCCGCCAGGGGGAAGGGAACTATGGCTACACCTTC. Translation gives CASSRQGEGNYGYTF.

This clone turned up a few times. The chain is built from TRBV2 and TRBJ1-5; no clear D gene. CDR3 length equals 15 residues. Trimming shortened V by 5 bases and J by 0 bases, and 11 bases separated the two germline ends. Germline lookup yields CDR1 SNHLY and CDR2 FYNNEI. In DNA form, the CDR3 reads TGTGCCAGCAGTATCGGAGATTATAGCAATCAGCCCCAGCATTTT. Protein: CASSIGDYSNQPQHF.

This chain uses TRBV6-1 with TRBJ2-3; D is ambiguous. The CDR3 consists of 9 residues. Trimming cost V 8 bases and J 6 bases, with 3 bases left between them. From germline, CDR1 is MNHNS and CDR2 SASEGT. CDR3 sequence reads: CASRDTQYF. The CDR3, as DNA: TGTGCCAGCCGGGATACGCAGTATTTT.

CDR3 protein: CASSLARLEETQYF. CDR3 DNA sequence: TGTGCCAGCAGCTTAGCGCGGCTAGAAGAGACCCAGTACTTC. This chain connects TRBV7-2 to TRBJ2-5; D gene ambiguous. The germline CDR1 and CDR2 sequences are SGHTA and FQGNSA. V lost 0 bases and J 3 bases, leaving 8 bases between the germline ends. The CDR3 runs to 14 residues.

This clone was observed a handful of times. The rearrangement links TRBV18 to TRBJ2-1; maybe TRBD2 (6 bases). The CDR3 is 14 residues long. The V gene lost 6 bases and the J gene lost 1 base, with 10 bases spanning the gap. CDR1 is KGHSH, CDR2 LQKENI, per germline. The CDR3 nucleotides are TGTGCCAGCTCGGGACTCATTTCCTACAATGAGCAGTTCTTC. As protein: CASSGLISYNEQFF. The full variable domain, its missing parts supplied by reference TRBV18 and TRBJ2-1, is NAGVMQNPRHLVRRRGQEARLRCSPMKGHSHVYWYRQLPEEGLKFMVYLQKENIIDESGMPKERFSAEFPKEGPSILRIQQVVRGDSAAYFCASSGLISYNEQFFGPGTRLTVL.

The V and J genes are TRBV27 and TRBJ1-5, with D perhaps TRBD1 (5 bases). Deletions cut 2 bases from V and 3 bases from J, with 8 bases between. Germline CDR1 and CDR2: MNHEY and SMNVEV (reference sequence). The CDR3 runs 14 residues. The CDR3 loop reads CASSLARVNQPQHF. CDR3 nucleotide sequence: TGTGCCAGCAGTTTAGCCAGGGTCAATCAGCCCCAGCATTTT.

J is TRBJ2-7 and V is TRBV5-4; TRBD2 matches 10 bases. CDR1 is SGHNT, CDR2 YYREEE, per germline (reference sequence). With V trimmed by 3 bases and J by 2 bases, 2 bases remained unmatched. The CDR3 totals 14 residues. CDR3 in DNA: TGTGCCAGCAGCTCGCTAGCGGGAGCCTACGAGCAGTACTTC. Its translation: CASSSLAGAYEQYF.

CDR3 sequence (DNA): TGTGCCATCAGTGCAGGGACTAGCGGGAAAGACAATGAGCAGTTCTTC. This sequence encodes CAISAGTSGKDNEQFF. This sequence joins TRBV10-3 and TRBJ2-1, with 13 bases identical to TRBD2. The junction had 5 bases not matched to a gene; V was cut back by 4 bases and J by 5 bases. This CDR3 is 16 amino acids long. CDR1 is ENHRY, CDR2 SYGVKD, per germline.

This chain uses TRBV18 with TRBJ1-5, with unresolved D. V dropped 3 bases and J dropped 0 bases, with 6 bases sitting between them. Germline assignment: CDR1 KGHSH and CDR2 LQKENI. The CDR3 is made up of 14 amino acids. The CDR3 bases are TGTGCCAGCTCACCTGTAGGTAGCAATCAGCCCCAGCATTTT. Encoded protein: CASSPVGSNQPQHF.

The chain joins TRBV2 to TRBJ2-3; 9 bases fit TRBD1. Per germline, CDR1 SNHLY and CDR2 FYNNEI. The CDR3 length is 16 residues. Losses at the gene ends were 8 bases for V and 2 bases for J; bases not matched to a gene: 11. The CDR3 DNA reads as TGTGCCAGCGTTCTGTCCGGACAGGGGTTCACAGATACGCAGTATTTT. Residues: CASVLSGQGFTDTQYF.